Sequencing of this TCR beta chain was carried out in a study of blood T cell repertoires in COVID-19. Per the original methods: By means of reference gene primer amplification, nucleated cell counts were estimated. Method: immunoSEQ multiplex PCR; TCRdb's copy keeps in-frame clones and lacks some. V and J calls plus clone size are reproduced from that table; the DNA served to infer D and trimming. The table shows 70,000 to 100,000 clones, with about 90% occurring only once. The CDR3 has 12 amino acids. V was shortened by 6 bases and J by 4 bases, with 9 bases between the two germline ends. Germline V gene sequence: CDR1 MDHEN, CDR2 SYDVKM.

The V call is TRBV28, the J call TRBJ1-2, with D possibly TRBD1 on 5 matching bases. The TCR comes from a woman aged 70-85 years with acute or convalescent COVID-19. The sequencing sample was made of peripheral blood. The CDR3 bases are TGTGCCAGCAGAGGGGCGTCCTATGGCTACACCTTC. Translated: CASRGASYGYTF.